This passage covers 9 T cell receptor beta chains from one sample sequenced in a study of blood T cell repertoires in COVID-19. The table came from immunoSEQ multiplex PCR; TCRdb's copy has only in-frame clones and leaves some out. The sample holds over 45,000 clones, 90% to 95% seen once. Sequencing was done on a sample of peripheral blood. The receptor set was obtained from a human donor in a cohort sampled during active COVID-19.

The V and J genes are TRBV6-6 and TRBJ1-3; TRBD1 aligns across 7 bases. This CDR3 comprises 14 residues. V lost 0 bases, J lost 6 bases, and 2 bases stayed unmatched. CDR1 is MNHNY, CDR2 SVGAGI, per germline (reference sequence). The CDR3 nucleotides read TGTGCCAGCAGTTACTCGGGACAGCTAAACACCATATATTTT. This gives the protein CASSYSGQLNTIYF.

The chain is built from TRBV2 and TRBJ1-5, with D possibly TRBD1 on 6 matching bases. Germline V gene data show CDR1 as SNHLY and CDR2 as FYNNEI. The CDR3 runs to 14 residues. Deletions cut 2 bases from V and 5 bases from J, with 10 bases between. CDR3 coding DNA: TGTGCCAGCAGTGAAACAGCAGGGGATCAGCCCCAGCATTTT. It is translated as CASSETAGDQPQHF.

The chain couples TRBV13 to TRBJ2-7; 9 positions agree with TRBD1. V lost 5 bases, J lost 0 bases, and 5 bases stayed unmatched. The germline V gene encodes CDR1 PRHDT and CDR2 FYEKMQ (reference sequence). The CDR3 is made up of 15 amino acids. This CDR3 is CASSNSGQGSYEQYF. The CDR3 DNA sequence: TGTGCCAGCAGCAATTCGGGACAGGGCTCCTACGAGCAGTACTTC.

The genes are TRBV28 and TRBJ2-5; 7 positions agree with TRBD1. Germline assignment: CDR1 MDHEN and CDR2 SYDVKM. J gave up 1 base and V 2 bases, and 4 bases lay outside the gene matches. The CDR3 has 15 residues. CDR3 amino acids: CASSLMSGGQETQYF. The DNA of the CDR3 is TGTGCCAGCAGTTTAATGTCAGGGGGCCAAGAGACCCAGTACTTC.

The chain employs TRBV30 and TRBJ1-5, with TRBD1 as a possible D gene (5 bases). CDR3 length: 13 residues. Germline CDR1 and CDR2: GTSNPN and SVGIG (reference sequence). V gave up 5 bases and J gave up 6 bases, with 14 bases separating them. In DNA form, the CDR3 reads TGTGCCTGGGGAAGGGGTTTTGGTCAGCCCCAGCATTTT. This translates into CAWGRGFGQPQHF.

The gene calls are TRBV10-3 and TRBJ1-4; 7 nucleotides agree with TRBD1. Trimming took 3 bases from V and 5 from J; bases not matched to a gene: 3. Looked up from germline, CDR1 is ENHRY and CDR2 is SYGVKD. CDR3 length equals 14 residues. The DNA for the CDR3 is TGTGCCATCAGTGAAGGCAGGGGGAATGAAAAACTGTTTTTT. This sequence encodes CAISEGRGNEKLFF.

The gene calls are TRBV5-8 and TRBJ1-4; D possibly corresponds to TRBD1 (5 bases). This CDR3 is built from 12 residues. Trimming removed 3 bases at V and 10 bases at J, with 10 bases between. Germline-derived CDR1 and CDR2 are SGHTS and YDEGEE. CDR3 residues: CASSWGVGKLFF. CDR3 bases: TGTGCCAGCAGCTGGGGGGTTGGAAAACTGTTTTTT.

The chain joins TRBV27 to TRBJ2-2, with D perhaps TRBD1 (5 bases). The V and J ends lost 6 bases and 5 bases respectively, with 10 bases between them. This CDR3 is built from 13 residues. CDR1 is MNHEY and CDR2 is SMNVEV in the germline V gene (reference sequence). CDR3 bases: TGTGCCAGCAGAACAGGACGTACCGGGGAGCTGTTTTTT. This gives the protein CASRTGRTGELFF.

The J gene is TRBJ2-1, the V gene TRBV21-1; TRBD2 is taken as the D call from the table, unchecked against the DNA. TRBV21-1 is tagged as a pseudogene. This CDR3 contains 17 residues. The CDR3 region is CASSNGVEGGTYNEQFF. CDR3 DNA sequence: TGTGCCAGCAGCAATGGGGTGGAAGGAGGGACCTACAATGAGCAGTTCTTC.